The clone carrying this TCR beta chain was observed many times. V was shortened by 6 bases and J by 4 bases, with 12 bases between the two germline ends. The CDR3 spans 13 residues. From germline, CDR1 is LNHDA and CDR2 SQIVND (reference sequence). These data originate in a study of metastatic and nonmetastatic thyroid tumors. Overall study context: Samples came from malignant and benign thyroid patients, and repertoires were compared across blood and tumor or nodule tissue.

TCRdb called clones again from the PCR reads with MiXCR. The sample records about 82,000 clones, around 12% being singletons. Patients had received no treatment of any kind before thyroid surgery. Source material: tumor tissue. This sequence originates from a female donor with papillary thyroid cancer or a benign thyroid nodule (not recorded which). Some clones in this sample may be carry-over from other donors' samples. This rearrangement joins TRBV19 to TRBJ1-2; possibly TRBD1 for D (6 bases). The DNA of the CDR3 is TGTGCCAGTAGCTTCAGGGACACCTATGGCTACACCTTC. This gives the protein CASSFRDTYGYTF.